The 21 T cell receptor beta chains given below trace back to one sample, sequenced in a study of blood T cell repertoires in COVID-19. Method: immunoSEQ multiplex PCR; TCRdb's copy keeps in-frame clones and lacks some. The table lists about 150,000 clones, about 80% of them singletons, with 5% to 7% in the top ten. The source material was PBMCs or T cells enriched from blood (not recorded which). All receptors come from a woman in her fifties or sixties who had recovered from COVID-19.

The rearrangement links TRBV19 to TRBJ1-1; D remains unclear. V lost 8 bases, J lost 5 bases, and 12 bases lay in between. This CDR3 region has 12 residues. The germline CDR1 and CDR2 sequences are LNHDA and SQIVND (reference sequence). For the CDR3, the DNA is TGTGCCAGTCGAATAAAGAGGACTGAAGCTTTCTTT. Its protein product is CASRIKRTEAFF.

The chain links TRBV10-3 to TRBJ1-2; D may be TRBD1 (5 bases). V was clipped by 6 bases and J by 0 bases, with 11 bases between them. The germline V gene has CDR1 ENHRY and CDR2 SYGVKD. This CDR3 contains 14 residues. The CDR3 DNA is TGTGCCATCAGCCGACAGATAACTAACTATGGCTACACCTTC. Translating gives CAISRQITNYGYTF.

This clone is a singleton in its sample. The V gene is TRBV20-1, the J gene TRBJ1-4; D gene uncertain. Germline loops: CDR1 DFQATT, CDR2 SNEGSKA (reference sequence). V lost 1 base and J lost 10, with 7 bases in between. The CDR3 covers 11 residues. The CDR3 coding sequence is TGCAGTGCTAGAGGTCACAGAAAACTGTTTTTT. Residues: CSARGHRKLFF.

V gene TRBV24-1 combines with J gene TRBJ1-2, with 11 bases fitting TRBD1. The germline CDR1 and CDR2 sequences are KGHDR and SFDVKD. V shed 3 bases and J 8 bases; nucleotides not matched to a gene: 13. The CDR3 contains 17 residues. The CDR3 DNA reads TGTGCCACCAGTGATCGGATACCGGGACAGGGGGTGGAGGGCTACACCTTC. Translated: CATSDRIPGQGVEGYTF.

V is TRBV27 and J is TRBJ2-7; 11 bases fit TRBD1. Germline V CDR1 and CDR2: MNHEY, SMNVEV (reference sequence). The CDR3 is 15 amino acids. Trimming cost V 2 bases and J 4 bases; bases outside gene matches: 4. DNA of the CDR3: TGTGCCAGCAGTTTACGGACAGGGGGCTGGTACGAGCAGTACTTC. It encodes CASSLRTGGWYEQYF.

The genes are TRBV9 and TRBJ2-1; no clear D. CDR1 is SGDLS and CDR2 is YYNGEE in the germline V gene. V lost 0 bases to trimming and J lost 3 bases, with 7 bases between them. The CDR3 contains 14 residues. CDR3 loop: CASSVGTSYNEQFF. The CDR3 bases are TGTGCCAGCAGCGTAGGAACAAGCTACAATGAGCAGTTCTTC.

This clone showed up just once. The chain recombines TRBV7-2 with TRBJ2-2, with 11 bases identical to TRBD2. V lost 5 bases to trimming and J lost 7 bases; unmatched junction nucleotides: 9. This CDR3 has 16 residues. CDR1 is SGHTA and CDR2 is FQGNSA in the germline V gene. DNA for the CDR3: TGTGCCAGCAGCCCCCTAGCGGGGGGTAATGTCGGGGAGCTGTTTTTT. Translated: CASSPLAGGNVGELFF. The variable domain in full, with the rest retrieved from reference TRBV7-2 and TRBJ2-2, is GAGVSQSPSNKVTEKGKDVELRCDPISGHTALYWYRQSLGQGLEFLIYFQGNSAPDKSGLPSDRFSAERTGGSVSTLTIQRTQQEDSAVYLCASSPLAGGNVGELFFGEGSRLTVL.

This clone was detected only once. The V and J genes are TRBV28 and TRBJ2-5; 8 nucleotides line up with TRBD1. The CDR3 length is 15 residues. Germline V gives CDR1 MDHEN, CDR2 SYDVKM. Trimming at V came to 2 bases and at J to 4 bases, leaving 6 bases not matched to a gene. The DNA of the CDR3 is TGTGCCAGCAGTTTAGGAGACAGGGGCGGAGAGACCCAGTACTTC. Translated: CASSLGDRGGETQYF.

J is TRBJ1-2 and V is TRBV7-2; possible D gene TRBD1, 5 bases. Trimming cost V 5 bases and J 4 bases, with 11 bases left between them. CDR1 is SGHTA and CDR2 is FQGNSA in the germline V gene. The CDR3 length is 13 residues. CDR3 bases: TGTGCCAGCAGCGCGGGACGGCGCTATGGCTACACCTTC. Translated, it gives CASSAGRRYGYTF.

This clone has just a few counts. The chain links TRBV19 to TRBJ1-4; possible D gene TRBD1, 6 bases. The germline gives CDR1 LNHDA, CDR2 SQIVND (reference sequence). Trimming took off 6 bases at V and 5 bases at J, with 13 bases between the two ends. This CDR3 has 14 amino acids. In DNA, the CDR3 is TGTGCCAGTAGGACCGGGACACTGAATGAAAAACTGTTTTTT. Encoded protein: CASRTGTLNEKLFF.

V gene TRBV4-1 combines with J gene TRBJ2-2, with a possible D match to TRBD1 (6 bases). From germline, CDR1 is MGHRA and CDR2 YSYEKL. The CDR3 consists of 15 residues. V shed 4 bases and J shed 2 bases, with 11 bases lying between them. CDR3 in DNA: TGCGCCAGCAGCCCGTGGACAGACAACACCGGGGAGCTGTTTTTT. It translates to CASSPWTDNTGELFF.

V is TRBV6-6 and J is TRBJ1-2; weak D call: TRBD1 (5 bases). The CDR3 is 15 residues long. From germline, CDR1 is MNHNY and CDR2 SVGAGI (reference sequence). The V end was cut by 0 bases, the J end by 5 bases, with 13 bases between. CDR3 DNA: TGTGCCAGCAGTTACTCGACTGGGGGGGAGTATGGCTACACCTTC. Its protein is CASSYSTGGEYGYTF.

V and J are TRBV25-1 and TRBJ2-7, with D possibly matching TRBD1 (6 bases). This CDR3 is built from 14 residues. Germline CDR1 MGHDK, CDR2 SYGVNS. Deletions cut 3 bases from V and 4 bases from J, with 13 bases between. This CDR3 is CASSEVGTHYEQYF. The CDR3 nucleotides read TGTGCCAGCAGTGAGGTCGGGACACATTACGAGCAGTACTTC.

In its sample, this clone was seen a few times. The chain recombines TRBV5-6 with TRBJ2-7, with 7 bases that match TRBD2. The CDR3 runs to 14 residues. The germline CDR1 and CDR2 sequences are SGHDT and YYEEEE. The trim removed 3 bases at V and 3 bases at J, leaving 6 bases unmatched. The CDR3 DNA reads as TGTGCCAGCAGCTATCGGGAGGTAAACTACGAGCAGTACTTC. Protein product: CASSYREVNYEQYF. The full variable domain, completed using reference TRBV5-6 and TRBJ2-7, is DAGVTQSPTHLIKTRGQQVTLRCSPKSGHDTVSWYQQALGQGPQFIFQYYEEEERQRGNFPDRFSGHQFPNYSSELNVNALLLGDSALYLCASSYREVNYEQYFGPGTRLTVT.

The chain carries TRBV14 and TRBJ1-6; no reliable D call. The CDR3 runs to 14 residues. CDR1 and CDR2 from the germline V gene are SGHDN and FVKESK. V lost 4 bases, J lost 9 bases, and 13 bases lay in between. CDR3 coding DNA: TGTGCCAGCAGCCCAGAAGTCTATTTTTCACCCCTCCACTTT. Translation gives CASSPEVYFSPLHF.

V is TRBV28 and J is TRBJ1-2; D possibly corresponds to TRBD1 (5 bases). CDR1 is MDHEN, CDR2 SYDVKM, per germline. The CDR3 is made up of 13 amino acids. V lost 6 bases to trimming and J lost 1 base, with 9 bases between them. This CDR3 reads CASRTANNYGYTF. In DNA, the CDR3 is TGTGCCAGCAGGACAGCCAATAACTATGGCTACACCTTC.

This chain joins TRBV25-1 and TRBJ1-1; D may be TRBD1 (5 bases). The CDR3 consists of 13 residues. The germline V gene has CDR1 MGHDK and CDR2 SYGVNS. Trimming removed 3 bases at V and 7 bases at J, with 12 bases between. The CDR3 reads CASSDGTEDEAFF. The DNA of the CDR3 is TGTGCCAGCAGTGACGGGACTGAAGATGAAGCTTTCTTT.

The chain employs TRBV6-5 and TRBJ2-7; possibly TRBD2 for D (6 bases). CDR1 is MNHEY and CDR2 is SVGAGI in the germline V gene. This CDR3 has 13 amino acids. With 8 bases removed from V and 4 bases from J, the gap between germline ends came to 15 bases. The CDR3 DNA reads as TGTGCCAGCTACTGGGACTTAACTTACGAGCAGTACTTC. Its translation: CASYWDLTYEQYF.

The chain employs TRBV7-2 and TRBJ2-2; D is perhaps TRBD1 (7 bases). CDR1 and CDR2 from the germline V gene are SGHTA and FQGNSA. The CDR3 sequence is 14 residues long. The V gene lost 5 bases and the J gene lost 11 bases, with 18 bases spanning the gap. CDR3 protein: CASSTDRDSIELFF. The CDR3 coding sequence is TGTGCCAGCAGCACCGACAGGGACTCCATCGAGCTGTTTTTT.

The rearrangement links TRBV5-1 to TRBJ2-7, with 9 nucleotides matching TRBD2. The trim removed 4 bases at V and 5 bases at J, leaving 7 bases unmatched. CDR1 and CDR2 from the germline V gene are SGHRS and YFSETQ. The CDR3 loop spans 14 amino acids. CDR3 nucleotides: TGCGCCAGCAGCGCGGGGGGGGGCGGGGACGAGCAGTACTTC. It codes for CASSAGGGGDEQYF.

The count of this clone is one. This rearrangement joins TRBV20-1 to TRBJ2-1; D may be TRBD1 (5 bases). V lost 3 bases to trimming and J lost 1 base, with 10 bases between them. The germline gives CDR1 DFQATT, CDR2 SNEGSKA (reference sequence). CDR3 length equals 14 residues. The CDR3 protein is CSASGRASYNEQFF. DNA of the CDR3: TGCAGTGCTAGTGGCAGGGCATCCTACAATGAGCAGTTCTTC.